The 15 T cell receptor beta chains listed next were all sequenced from one sample in a study of T cell responses to AZD1222 COVID-19 vaccine. This table comes from immunoSEQ multiplex PCR, and its TCRdb copy is limited to in-frame clones, with some not included. The repertoire consists of 120,000 or so clones, with roughly 88% occurring once and the leading ten covering less than 10%. This sample comprised peripheral blood, obtained on day 0 of AZD1222 vaccination. All receptors come from an adult in good health.

The chain couples TRBV24-1 to TRBJ2-7; D is possibly TRBD2 (5 bases). The ends were cut back, 6 bases at V and 4 bases at J, with 6 bases in the middle. This CDR3 has 11 residues. The V gene's germline CDR1 is KGHDR and CDR2 SFDVKD. The CDR3 DNA is TGTGCCACCAGTCGGGGATACGAGCAGTACTTC. Translation: CATSRGYEQYF.

V gene TRBV29-1 combines with J gene TRBJ2-3; D possibly matches TRBD1 or TRBD2 (6 bases each). V lost 3 bases to trimming and J lost 1 base, with 8 bases between them. The CDR3 covers 13 residues. Per germline, CDR1 SQVTM and CDR2 ANQGSEA. CDR3 residues: CSVERGGTDTQYF. The DNA for the CDR3 is TGCAGCGTTGAGAGGGGGGGCACAGATACGCAGTATTTT.

The rearrangement joins TRBV12-3 or TRBV12-4 to TRBJ2-1; D is ambiguous. This CDR3 has 12 amino acids. Trimming left V 1 base short and J 12 bases short, with 10 bases between. The CDR3 DNA follows: TGTGCCAGCAGTTTAGACCAGGTGCGGCAGTTCTTC. Its protein product is CASSLDQVRQFF.

The rearrangement joins TRBV6-5 to TRBJ2-7; 9 nucleotides line up with TRBD1. CDR3 length equals 15 residues. CDR1 is MNHEY and CDR2 is SVGAGI in the germline V gene. Trimming took 2 bases from V and 5 from J; bases not matched to a gene: 7. DNA for the CDR3: TGTGCCAGCAGTTACCAGGGACAGGGAATCGACGAGCAGTACTTC. Amino acid sequence: CASSYQGQGIDEQYF.

The genes are TRBV19 and TRBJ1-2; no definite D call. The CDR3 covers 12 residues. The germline gives CDR1 LNHDA, CDR2 SQIVND (reference sequence). Trimming took off 1 base at V and 4 bases at J, with 4 bases between the two ends. This CDR3 is CASSIVAYGYTF. The CDR3 nucleotides are TGTGCCAGTAGTATAGTCGCCTATGGCTACACCTTC.

This clone appeared a single time. V gene TRBV24-1 combines with J gene TRBJ2-2; D ambiguous. Trimming took off 5 bases at V and 1 base at J, with 10 bases between the two ends. This CDR3 is 15 amino acids long. Germline V lookup: CDR1 KGHDR, CDR2 SFDVKD. The CDR3: CATSASERNTGELFF. The DNA for the CDR3 is TGTGCCACCAGTGCCAGCGAACGGAACACCGGGGAGCTGTTTTTT.

This chain links TRBV30 with TRBJ1-5, with a tentative D call TRBD1 (5 bases). V dropped 0 bases and J dropped 0 bases, with 15 bases sitting between them. CDR1 and CDR2 from the germline V gene are GTSNPN and SVGIG (reference sequence). This CDR3 spans 17 amino acids. CDR3 in DNA: TGTGCCTGGAGTGTGGGGCAGGCCTCCATTAGCAATCAGCCCCAGCATTTT. Translating gives CAWSVGQASISNQPQHF.

The chain employs TRBV3-1 (or the pseudogene TRBV3-2) and TRBJ2-7; D unresolved. With 4 bases removed from V and 5 bases from J, the gap between germline ends came to 18 bases. The CDR3 is 15 residues long. CDR1 is LGHDT and CDR2 is YNNKEL in the germline V gene (reference sequence). Here the CDR3 DNA reads TGTGCCAGCAGCCCAACGATTATGAGCCACCACGAGCAGTACTTC. Its protein product is CASSPTIMSHHEQYF.

The V and J genes are TRBV6-1 and TRBJ2-6; D ambiguous. Trimming pared 2 bases from V and 4 bases from J, leaving 15 bases between. The germline V gene encodes CDR1 MNHNS and CDR2 SASEGT. The CDR3 is made up of 17 amino acids. In DNA, the CDR3 is TGTGCCAGCAGTGAACAGTATTTATCTGAGGGGGCCAACGTCCTGACTTTC. Its translation is CASSEQYLSEGANVLTF.

The J gene is TRBJ1-2, the V gene TRBV18; TRBD1 might be the D (6 bases). Per the germline V gene, CDR1 is KGHSH and CDR2 is LQKENI. The CDR3 has 16 residues. V was clipped by 6 bases and J by 5 bases, with 22 bases between them. CDR3 sequence: CASSPMTDSQGYGYTF. As DNA, the CDR3 is TGTGCCAGCTCTCCGATGACGGACAGCCAAGGGTATGGCTACACCTTC.

The J gene is TRBJ2-5, the V gene TRBV19; 12 bases agree with TRBD2. Germline V gene lookup returns CDR1 LNHDA and CDR2 SQIVND (reference sequence). Trimming at V came to 6 bases and at J to 2 bases, leaving 10 bases not matched to a gene. The length of the CDR3 is 17 residues. The CDR3 reads CASRGRSSGGVQETQYF. The CDR3 nucleotides read TGTGCCAGTAGAGGGCGGTCTAGCGGGGGGGTTCAAGAGACCCAGTACTTC.

The rearrangement uses TRBV3-1 (or the pseudogene TRBV3-2) and TRBJ1-6; D ambiguous. Germline V CDR1 and CDR2: LGHDT, YNNKEL (reference sequence). The CDR3 totals 16 residues. Trimming shortened V by 1 base and J by 0 bases, and 7 bases separated the two germline ends. The CDR3 DNA sequence: TGTGCCAGCAGCCAAGGTTACGGCTCCTATAATTCACCCCTCCACTTT. This codes for CASSQGYGSYNSPLHF.

The chain couples TRBV2 to TRBJ1-2; 11 bases match TRBD1. The CDR3 covers 16 residues. Germline CDR1 reads SNHLY; CDR2 reads FYNNEI. J gave up 3 bases and V 4 bases, and 7 bases lay outside the gene matches. The chain's CDR3 is CASSGTGGGRDYGYTF. Written as DNA, the CDR3 is TGTGCCAGCAGTGGGACAGGGGGCGGGAGGGACTATGGCTACACCTTC.

The chain's CDR3 is CASSYDGAVSGNTIYF. In nucleotides, the CDR3 is TGTGCCAGCAGTTACGATGGAGCGGTATCTGGAAACACCATATATTTT. The chain links TRBV6-5 to TRBJ1-3; D unclear. Trimming left V 2 bases short and J 1 base short, with 12 bases between. This CDR3 contains 16 residues. Germline CDR1 reads MNHEY; CDR2 reads SVGAGI.

There are many counts of this clone. The chain has TRBV28 and TRBJ1-5, with 9 bases fitting TRBD1. The germline CDR1 and CDR2 sequences are MDHEN and SYDVKM. V shed 3 bases and J 7 bases; nucleotides not matched to a gene: 7. The CDR3 is 15 amino acids. The CDR3 here is CASSFLDRGWQPQHF. In nucleotides, the CDR3 is TGTGCCAGCAGTTTCCTAGACAGGGGGTGGCAGCCCCAGCATTTT. Full variable domain (rest looked up from reference TRBV28 and TRBJ1-5): DVKVTQSSRYLVKRTGEKVFLECVQDMDHENMFWYRQDPGLGLRLIYFSYDVKMKEKGDIPEGYSVSREKKERFSLILESASTNQTSMYLCASSFLDRGWQPQHFGDGTRLSIL.